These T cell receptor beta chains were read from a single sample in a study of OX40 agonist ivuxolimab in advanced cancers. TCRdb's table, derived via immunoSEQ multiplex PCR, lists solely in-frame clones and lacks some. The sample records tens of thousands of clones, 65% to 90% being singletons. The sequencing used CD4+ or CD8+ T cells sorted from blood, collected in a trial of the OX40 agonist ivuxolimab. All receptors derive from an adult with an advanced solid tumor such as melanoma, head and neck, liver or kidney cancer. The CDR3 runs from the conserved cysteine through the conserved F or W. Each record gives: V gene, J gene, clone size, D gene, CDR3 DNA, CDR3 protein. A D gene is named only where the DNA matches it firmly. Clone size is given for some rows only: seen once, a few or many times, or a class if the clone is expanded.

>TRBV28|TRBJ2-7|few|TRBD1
TGTGCCAGCAGTCGCCTCAGGGGGCGAGTTGAGGGGAACGAGCAGTACTTC
CASSRLRGRVEGNEQYF
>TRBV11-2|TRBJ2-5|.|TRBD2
TGTGCCAGCAGCTCCCGGACTAGCGGGGGTCGAGAGACCCAGTACTTC
CASSSRTSGGRETQYF
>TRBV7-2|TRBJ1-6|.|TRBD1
TGTGCCAGCAGCATGACAGGGGGCGAAAATTCACCCCTCCATTTT
CASSMTGGENSPLHF
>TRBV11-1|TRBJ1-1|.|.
TGTGCCAGCAGCTTCACGGTCCCGTCACTCGCTGAAGCTTTCTTT
CASSFTVPSLAEAFF
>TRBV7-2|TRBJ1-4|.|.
TGTGCCAGCAGCCGAAGCCCTACGAGTGAAAAACTGTTTTTT
CASSRSPTSEKLFF
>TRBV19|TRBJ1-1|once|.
TGTGCCAGTAGCCCCCGGACGGCGGGTACTGAAGCTTTCTTT
CASSPRTAGTEAFF
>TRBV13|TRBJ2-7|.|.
TGTGCCAGCAGCTCCGAGACAGAGCTAGGGTACGAGCAGTACTTC
CASSSETELGYEQYF
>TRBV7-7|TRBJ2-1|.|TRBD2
TGTGCTAGCAGCTCCAGCGGGGGCTACAATGAGCAGTTCTTC
CASSSSGGYNEQFF
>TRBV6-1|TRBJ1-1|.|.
TGTGCCAGCAGTGAACTCAGTAACACTGAAGCTTTCTTT
CASSELSNTEAFF
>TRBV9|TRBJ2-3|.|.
TGTGCCAGCAGCGTAGCTGCCCAGGGTACGCAGTATTTT
CASSVAAQGTQYF
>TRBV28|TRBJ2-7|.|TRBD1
TGTGCCAGCACCAGCCTCACAGGGGTAGGTAATCTGGGCGAGCAGTACTTC
CASTSLTGVGNLGEQYF
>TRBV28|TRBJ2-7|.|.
TGTGCCAGCAGTTCCCCCCTTGTATCAACCGAGCAGTACTTC
CASSSPLVSTEQYF
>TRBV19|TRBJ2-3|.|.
TGTGCCAGTAGTATAGATCAGGGGTTCGGTTCGGCAGATACGCAGTATTTT
CASSIDQGFGSADTQYF
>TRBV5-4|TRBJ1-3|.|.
TGTGCCAGCGCCCCTCAAGGATCTGGAAACACCATATATTTT
CASAPQGSGNTIYF
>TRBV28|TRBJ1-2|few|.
TGTGCCAGCAGATCCGGGACCCCCGGCAACTACACCTTC
CASRSGTPGNYTF
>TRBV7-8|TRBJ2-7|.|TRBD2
TGTGCCAGCGGCGGACTAGCTCAAAACGAGCAGTACTTC
CASGGLAQNEQYF
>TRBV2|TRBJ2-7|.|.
TGTGCCATCACCTACGAGCAGTACTTC
CAITYEQYF
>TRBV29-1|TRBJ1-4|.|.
TGCAGCGTTGGAATAGCGGGTGAAAAACTGTTTTTT
CSVGIAGEKLFF
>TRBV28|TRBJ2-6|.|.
TGTGCCAGCAATTCGAAGGCTGGGGCCAACGTCCTGACTTTC
CASNSKAGANVLTF
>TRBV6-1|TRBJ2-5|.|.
TGTGCCAGCAGACAGGGTTTGGTAGAGACCCAGTACTTC
CASRQGLVETQYF
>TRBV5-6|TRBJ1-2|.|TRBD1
TGTGCCAGCAGCTCGGGACAGTTTAACTATGGCTACACCTTC
CASSSGQFNYGYTF
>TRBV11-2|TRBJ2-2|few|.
TGTGCCAGCAGCTTATATCAGGCCGGGGAGCTGTTTTTT
CASSLYQAGELFF
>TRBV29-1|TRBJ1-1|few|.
TGCAGCGTTGTAGTCACCAACACTGAAGCTTTCTTT
CSVVVTNTEAFF
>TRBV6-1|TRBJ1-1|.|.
TGTGCCAGCAGTGACCAACCCTCCACTGAAGCTTTCTTT
CASSDQPSTEAFF
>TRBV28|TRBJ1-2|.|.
TGTGCCAGCAGCCAACCCGGACAGATCTATGGCTACACCTTC
CASSQPGQIYGYTF
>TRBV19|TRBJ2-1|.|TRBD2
TGTGCCAGTAGAACGGGACTAGCCTACAATGAGCAGTTCTTC
CASRTGLAYNEQFF
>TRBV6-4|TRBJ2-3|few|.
TGTGCCAGCAGTGCCAAGGCGGCGGGCAACGCAGATACGCAGTATTTT
CASSAKAAGNADTQYF
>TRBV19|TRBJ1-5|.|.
TGTGCCAGCACCAAGGGGGGGCTAGGACAGCCCCAGCATTTT
CASTKGGLGQPQHF
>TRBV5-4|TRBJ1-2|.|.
TGTGCCAGCAGCCCAGTGGGGACCATTAACTATGGCTACACCTTC
CASSPVGTINYGYTF
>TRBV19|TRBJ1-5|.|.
TGTGCTTCTTGGGGGCGGGCCCCTAGCAATCAGCCCCAGCATTTT
CASWGRAPSNQPQHF